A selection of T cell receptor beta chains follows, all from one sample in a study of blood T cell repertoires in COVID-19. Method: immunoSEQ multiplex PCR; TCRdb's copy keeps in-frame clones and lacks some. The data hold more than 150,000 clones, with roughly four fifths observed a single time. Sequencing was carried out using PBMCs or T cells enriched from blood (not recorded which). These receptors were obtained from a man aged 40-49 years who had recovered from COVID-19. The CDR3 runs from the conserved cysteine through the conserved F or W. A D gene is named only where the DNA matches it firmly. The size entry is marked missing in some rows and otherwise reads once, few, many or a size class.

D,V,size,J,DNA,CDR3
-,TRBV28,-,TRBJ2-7,TGTGCCAGCAGTTCTCTCCGGGCAGGGCGAGTGGGAGAGCAGTACTTC,CASSSLRAGRVGEQYF
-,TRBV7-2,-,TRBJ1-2,TGTGCCAGCAGCCCTGTGGGGGGACTGAACTATGGCTACACCTTC,CASSPVGGLNYGYTF
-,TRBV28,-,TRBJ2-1,TGTGCCAGCAGCTCCGGGACTGCCTGGATGAAGCAGTTCTTC,CASSSGTAWMKQFF
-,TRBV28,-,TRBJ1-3,TGTGCCAGCACCGTACAGAGCTCTGGAAACACCATATATTTT,CASTVQSSGNTIYF
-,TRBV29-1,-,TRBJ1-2,TGCAGCGTTGAAGATAGAGGGGGGGGCGTTGGCTACACCTTC,CSVEDRGGGVGYTF
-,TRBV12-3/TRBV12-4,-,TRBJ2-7,TGTGCCAGCAGTTTAGCCGACAGCTACGAGCAGTACTTC,CASSLADSYEQYF
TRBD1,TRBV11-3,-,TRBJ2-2,TGTGCCAGCAGCCGACAGGGGGCGTACACCGGGGAGCTGTTTTTT,CASSRQGAYTGELFF
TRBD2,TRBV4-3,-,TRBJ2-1,TGCGCCAGCAGCCAAGATAGTCTCAGCGGGAGGTACAATGAGCAGTTCTTC,CASSQDSLSGRYNEQFF
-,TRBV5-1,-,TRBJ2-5,TGCGCCAGCAGCTTGGCTCTCAGTGCGGGCATCGGTGAGACCCAGTACTTC,CASSLALSAGIGETQYF
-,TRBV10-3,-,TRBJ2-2,TGTGCCATCAGTGAAAGGGGACACGGGATGGGGAACACCGGGGAGCTGTTTTTT,CAISERGHGMGNTGELFF
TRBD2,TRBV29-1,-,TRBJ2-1,TGCAGCGTTGAGGAACTAGCGGGAGGAGGGTACAATGAGCAGTTCTTC,CSVEELAGGGYNEQFF
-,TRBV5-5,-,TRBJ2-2,TGTGCCAGCAGCTTGTACAGCGGCGCGAACACCGGGGAGCTGTTTTTT,CASSLYSGANTGELFF
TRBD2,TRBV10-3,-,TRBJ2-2,TGTGCCACCAGCGGGAGGGGAGATAACGGGGAGCTGTTTTTT,CATSGRGDNGELFF
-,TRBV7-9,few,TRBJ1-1,TGTGCCAGCAGCTTAGGGGCCCGAGAAGCTTTCTTT,CASSLGAREAFF
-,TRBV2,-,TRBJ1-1,TGTGCCAGCAGAGGTCGGGGGTCTGAAGCTTTCTTT,CASRGRGSEAFF
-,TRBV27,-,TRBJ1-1,TGTGCCAGCAGTTTATCCCAGGGCACTGAAGCTTTCTTT,CASSLSQGTEAFF
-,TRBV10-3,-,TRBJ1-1,TGTGCCAGCGGGGACGGATCCATGAACACTGAAGCTTTCTTT,CASGDGSMNTEAFF
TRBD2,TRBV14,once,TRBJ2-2,TGTGCCAGCAGCCGGCTCGGGGGGATGGACACCGGGGAGCTGTTTTTT,CASSRLGGMDTGELFF
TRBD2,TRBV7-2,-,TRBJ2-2,TGTGCCAGCAGCTTAGCCCAACAAGCGGGGGTACCCGGGGAGCTGTTTTTT,CASSLAQQAGVPGELFF
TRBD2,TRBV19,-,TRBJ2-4,TGTGCCACCGCTACACTAGCGGGAGAAAACATTCAGTACTTC,CATATLAGENIQYF
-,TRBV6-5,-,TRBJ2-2,TGTGCCAGCAGTTACGCGGGGCCGGGGACCGGGGAGCTGTTTTTT,CASSYAGPGTGELFF
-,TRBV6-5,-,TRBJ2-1,TGTGCCAGCAGGGCGGACGGGATAATTGTTGAGCAGTTCTTC,CASRADGIIVEQFF
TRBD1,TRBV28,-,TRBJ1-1,TGTGCCATCGGACAGGGGCACACTGAAGCTTTCTTT,CAIGQGHTEAFF
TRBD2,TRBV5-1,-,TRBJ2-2,TGCGCCAGCAGCTGGAGCGGGAGGGCCGCCGGGGAGCTGTTTTTT,CASSWSGRAAGELFF
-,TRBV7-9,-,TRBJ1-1,TGTGCCAGCAGCGTCGGCGAACAGACAGCTTTCTTT,CASSVGEQTAFF
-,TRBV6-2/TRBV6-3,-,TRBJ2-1,TGTGCCAGCAGTTACGAAAGTCAGACCTACAATGAGCAGTTCTTC,CASSYESQTYNEQFF
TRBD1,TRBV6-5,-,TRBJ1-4,TGTGCCAGCAAGTGGGGACAGGGGAATGAAAAACTGTTTTTT,CASKWGQGNEKLFF
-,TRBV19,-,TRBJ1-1,TGTGCCAGTAGTATCGTCCAGGGTGAAGCTTTCTTT,CASSIVQGEAFF
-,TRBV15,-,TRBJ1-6,TGTGCCACCAGCAGAGGGGGGGGTTCACCCCTCCACTTT,CATSRGGGSPLHF
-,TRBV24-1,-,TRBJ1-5,TGTGCCACCCCCTGGGGGGTGGAGAGCAATCAGCCCCAGCATTTT,CATPWGVESNQPQHF
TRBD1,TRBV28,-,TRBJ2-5,TGTGCCAGCAGTGTTACAGGGGGCCTGGAGACCCAGTACTTC,CASSVTGGLETQYF
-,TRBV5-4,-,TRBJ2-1,TGTGCCAGCAGCTCCCGGGTGTCCCCCAATGAGCAGTTCTTC,CASSSRVSPNEQFF
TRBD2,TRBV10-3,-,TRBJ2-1,TGTGCCATCAGTGAGTCGGTAGGCGGGAGGGAGGGATCCTACAATGAGCAGTTCTTC,CAISESVGGREGSYNEQFF
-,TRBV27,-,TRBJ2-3,TGTGCCAGCAGTTCGGGCGGGATTGTAGATACGCAGTATTTT,CASSSGGIVDTQYF
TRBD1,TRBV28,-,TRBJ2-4,TGTGCCAGCGGGGACAGACAACTAGCCAAAAACATTCAGTACTTC,CASGDRQLAKNIQYF
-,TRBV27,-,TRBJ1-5,TGTGCCAGCAGTCCCCAACCGACACAATATAGCAATCAGCCCCAGCATTTT,CASSPQPTQYSNQPQHF
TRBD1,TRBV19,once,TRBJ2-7,TGTGCCAGTAGTATAGTCGGGACAGTCGAAACCTACGAGCAGTACTTC,CASSIVGTVETYEQYF
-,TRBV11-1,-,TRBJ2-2,TGTGCCAGCAGCCCCCAGGTTAGCACCGGGGAGCTGTTTTTT,CASSPQVSTGELFF
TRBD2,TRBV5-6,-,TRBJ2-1,TGTGCCAGCAGCTTGGTTACTAGCGGGGGCTCTTGGAATGAGCAGTTCTTC,CASSLVTSGGSWNEQFF
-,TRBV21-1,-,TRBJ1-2,TGTGCCAGCAGCAAATTAGGGAACAGGGGGCTTAGCTATGGCTACACCTTC,CASSKLGNRGLSYGYTF
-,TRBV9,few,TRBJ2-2,TGTGCCAGCAGCCTCCGGGAGTCGACAAACACCGGGGAGCTGTTTTTT,CASSLRESTNTGELFF
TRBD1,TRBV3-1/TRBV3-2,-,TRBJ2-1,TGTGCCAGCAGCCACACAGGGGCGGCCTACAATGAGCAGTTCTTC,CASSHTGAAYNEQFF
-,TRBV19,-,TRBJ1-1,TGTGCCAGTAAGGCGGGGGCCAACACTGAAGCTTTCTTT,CASKAGANTEAFF
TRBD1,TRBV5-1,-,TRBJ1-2,TGCGCCAGCAGCGCTCCCGGACAGGACGGACGAGGCTACACCTTC,CASSAPGQDGRGYTF
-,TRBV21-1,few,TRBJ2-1,TGTGCCAGCCGCCCGAGGGTAGGCGGCGCCCTCTACAATGAGCAGTTCTTC,CASRPRVGGALYNEQFF
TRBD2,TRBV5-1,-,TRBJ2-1,TGCGCCAGCAGCTCGAGCCCAAGGGTTGGCGGGAGCTGGGATGAGCAGTTCTTC,CASSSSPRVGGSWDEQFF
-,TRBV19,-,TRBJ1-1,TGTGCCAGTAAGCGGTATGGTGGGGGAGGATCGAACACTGAAGCTTTCTTT,CASKRYGGGGSNTEAFF
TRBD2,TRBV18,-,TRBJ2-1,TGTGCCAGCTCACCACAGGGACTAGCTAGCAATGAGCAGTTCTTC,CASSPQGLASNEQFF
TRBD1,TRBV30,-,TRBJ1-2,TGTGCCTGGAGAAAACCGGGACAGGGGCACTATGGCTACACCTTC,CAWRKPGQGHYGYTF
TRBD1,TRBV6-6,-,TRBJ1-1,TGTGCCAGCAGCCCACAGGGGGCCACTGAAGCTTTCTTT,CASSPQGATEAFF
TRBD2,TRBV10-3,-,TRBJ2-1,TGTGCCATCAGTGAGACCGGGACTAGCAGGGCCAATGAGCAGTTCTTC,CAISETGTSRANEQFF
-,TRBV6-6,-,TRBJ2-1,TGTGCCAGCCTCCTCCCTTCCTACAATGAGCAGTTCTTC,CASLLPSYNEQFF
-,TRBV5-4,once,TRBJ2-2,TGTGCCAGCAGCCCAAACATAAGAACGAACACCGGGGAGCTGTTTTTT,CASSPNIRTNTGELFF
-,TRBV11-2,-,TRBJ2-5,TGTGCCAGCAGCTTAGTTGGCAGCGTCGGGGAGACCCAGTACTTC,CASSLVGSVGETQYF
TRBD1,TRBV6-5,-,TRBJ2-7,TGTGCCAGCAGTTACTCGTCGGTCACAGGGGACGAGCAGTACTTC,CASSYSSVTGDEQYF